This T cell receptor beta chain was recorded in a study of shared clonotypes between healthy human individuals. Regarding the study as a whole: Unshared clonotypes carried lower generation probabilities than those common to all four donors. Around 5% of naive CD4 clonotypes were common to four donors.

Points on this clone: The antigen remains undetermined.

V was pared by 4 bases and J by 9 bases, with 2 bases of the junction left unmatched. The CDR3 spans 14 residues. Looked up from germline, CDR1 is SGHRS and CDR2 is YFSETQ. Only CD45RO-negative cells positively selected for CCR7 counted as naive CD8 cells, so terminally differentiated effector memory CD45RA+ cells were excluded. The assay ran at deep level. This table comes from immunoSEQ multiplex PCR, and its TCRdb copy is limited to in-frame clones, with some not included. Seen here are about 2 million clones, about 95% observed once, and the top ten hold less than 1.5%. The origin of this receptor is a man younger than 35 in good health. The genes are TRBV5-1 and TRBJ2-1; 15 nucleotides match TRBD2. Sample: naive CD8+ T cells sorted from blood. DNA for the CDR3: TGCGCCAGCAGCCAGGGACTAGCGGGAGGTGAGCAGTTCTTC. It is translated as CASSQGLAGGEQFF.